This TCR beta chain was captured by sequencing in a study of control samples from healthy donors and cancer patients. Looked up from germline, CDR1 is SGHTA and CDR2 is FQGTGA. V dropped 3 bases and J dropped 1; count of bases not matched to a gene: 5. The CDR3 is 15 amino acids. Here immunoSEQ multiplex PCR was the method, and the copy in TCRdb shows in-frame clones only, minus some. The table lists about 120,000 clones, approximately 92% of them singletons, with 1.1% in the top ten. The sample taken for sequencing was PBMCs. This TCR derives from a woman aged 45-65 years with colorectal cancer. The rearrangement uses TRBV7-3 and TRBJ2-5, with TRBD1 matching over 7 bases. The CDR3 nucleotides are TGTGCCAGCAGCTTGATAGGGGGCCTCCAAGAGACCCAGTACTTC. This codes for CASSLIGGLQETQYF.